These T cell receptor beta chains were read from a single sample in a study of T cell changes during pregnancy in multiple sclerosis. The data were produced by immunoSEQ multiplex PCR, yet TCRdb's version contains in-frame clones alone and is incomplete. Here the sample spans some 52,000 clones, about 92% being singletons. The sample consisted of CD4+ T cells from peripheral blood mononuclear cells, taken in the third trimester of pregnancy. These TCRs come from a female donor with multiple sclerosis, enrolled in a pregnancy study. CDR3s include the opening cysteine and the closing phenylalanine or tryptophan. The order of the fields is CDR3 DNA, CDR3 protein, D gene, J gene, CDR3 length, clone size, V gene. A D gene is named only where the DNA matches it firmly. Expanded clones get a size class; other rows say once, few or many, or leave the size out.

CDR3nt: TGTGCCAGCAGCTCGGGACTTCAACCAGGAGACTACAATGAGCAGTTCTTC; CDR3aa: CASSSGLQPGDYNEQFF; d_gene: .; j_gene: TRBJ2-1; len: 17; abundance: once; v_gene: TRBV5-5
CDR3nt: TGTGCCATCAGTGAAAGCAGGGGGCACGGCTACACCTTC; CDR3aa: CAISESRGHGYTF; d_gene: TRBD1; j_gene: TRBJ1-2; len: 13; abundance: .; v_gene: TRBV10-3
CDR3nt: TGCAGCGTTGGGTTGACAGGGGGCACTGAAGCTTTCTTT; CDR3aa: CSVGLTGGTEAFF; d_gene: TRBD1; j_gene: TRBJ1-1; len: 13; abundance: few; v_gene: TRBV29-1
CDR3nt: TGTGCCATCAGTCCCGGGACAGGGGTTACCGGGGAGCTGTTTTTT; CDR3aa: CAISPGTGVTGELFF; d_gene: TRBD1; j_gene: TRBJ2-2; len: 15; abundance: .; v_gene: TRBV10-3
CDR3nt: TGCAGCGTGGGGCACAGGGATGAGCAGTTCTTC; CDR3aa: CSVGHRDEQFF; d_gene: .; j_gene: TRBJ2-1; len: 11; abundance: once; v_gene: TRBV29-1
CDR3nt: TGTGCCAGTAGTAAGAGAGGAAACGCCGGGGAGCTGTTTTTT; CDR3aa: CASSKRGNAGELFF; d_gene: .; j_gene: TRBJ2-2; len: 14; abundance: .; v_gene: TRBV19
CDR3nt: TGTGCCAGCAGCCCAGGGACAACTATGAACACTGAAGCTTTCTTT; CDR3aa: CASSPGTTMNTEAFF; d_gene: .; j_gene: TRBJ1-1; len: 15; abundance: .; v_gene: TRBV5-6
CDR3nt: TGTGCCAGCAGCTTAGCTCCGGGACAAAATTCACCCCTCCACTTT; CDR3aa: CASSLAPGQNSPLHF; d_gene: .; j_gene: TRBJ1-6; len: 15; abundance: .; v_gene: TRBV11-1
CDR3nt: TGTGCCAGCCGAGTGCGACAGGGGATCAACTATGGCTACACCTTC; CDR3aa: CASRVRQGINYGYTF; d_gene: TRBD1; j_gene: TRBJ1-2; len: 15; abundance: .; v_gene: TRBV6-1
CDR3nt: TGTGCCAGCTCCGGACAGGGACGTGCAACTAATGAAAAACTGTTTTTT; CDR3aa: CASSGQGRATNEKLFF; d_gene: TRBD1; j_gene: TRBJ1-4; len: 16; abundance: .; v_gene: TRBV28
CDR3nt: TGTGCCAGCAGTAAAAACAGGGGGCTAAAGGCAGATACGCAGTATTTT; CDR3aa: CASSKNRGLKADTQYF; d_gene: TRBD1; j_gene: TRBJ2-3; len: 16; abundance: .; v_gene: TRBV27
CDR3nt: TGTGCCACCGAGGATCGGGACAGGGGGTCTGAAGCTTTCTTT; CDR3aa: CATEDRDRGSEAFF; d_gene: TRBD1; j_gene: TRBJ1-1; len: 14; abundance: .; v_gene: TRBV10-3
CDR3nt: TGTGCCAGCAGTAAAACAGGGGGGGAGAGCTATGGCTACACCTTC; CDR3aa: CASSKTGGESYGYTF; d_gene: TRBD1; j_gene: TRBJ1-2; len: 15; abundance: .; v_gene: TRBV7-2
CDR3nt: TGTGCCAGCACCGACAGGGTAGGCGAGCAGTACTTC; CDR3aa: CASTDRVGEQYF; d_gene: TRBD1; j_gene: TRBJ2-7; len: 12; abundance: .; v_gene: TRBV28
CDR3nt: TGTGCCAGCAGTATGCGAAGCGACCCGAGGACTGAAGCTTTCTTT; CDR3aa: CASSMRSDPRTEAFF; d_gene: .; j_gene: TRBJ1-1; len: 15; abundance: .; v_gene: TRBV28
CDR3nt: TGTGCCAGCAGCTTACGGTCGGGGTACGAGCAGTACTTC; CDR3aa: CASSLRSGYEQYF; d_gene: .; j_gene: TRBJ2-7; len: 13; abundance: .; v_gene: TRBV6-1
CDR3nt: TGTGCCAGTACCCTGGGATCGGTAGCGGGAGCTGGTGAGCAGTTCTTC; CDR3aa: CASTLGSVAGAGEQFF; d_gene: TRBD2; j_gene: TRBJ2-1; len: 16; abundance: .; v_gene: TRBV19
CDR3nt: TGTGCCAGCAGTCCGACAGGGAGAGATCCTCAGCCCCAGCATTTT; CDR3aa: CASSPTGRDPQPQHF; d_gene: TRBD1; j_gene: TRBJ1-5; len: 15; abundance: .; v_gene: TRBV6-1
CDR3nt: TGTGCCAGCAGTGGAAGACAGTTCTACGAGCAGTACTTC; CDR3aa: CASSGRQFYEQYF; d_gene: .; j_gene: TRBJ2-7; len: 13; abundance: .; v_gene: TRBV28
CDR3nt: TGTGCCAGCAGCCCGACAGGGGGAGAGGCTTATGGCTACACCTTC; CDR3aa: CASSPTGGEAYGYTF; d_gene: TRBD1; j_gene: TRBJ1-2; len: 15; abundance: .; v_gene: TRBV6-5
CDR3nt: TGCGCCAGCAGCCAAGAAAACTATATGGGGGAGCTGTTTTTT; CDR3aa: CASSQENYMGELFF; d_gene: .; j_gene: TRBJ2-2; len: 14; abundance: .; v_gene: TRBV4-1
CDR3nt: TGTGCCAGCAGCTCGGACAGTTACAATGAGCAGTTCTTC; CDR3aa: CASSSDSYNEQFF; d_gene: .; j_gene: TRBJ2-1; len: 13; abundance: .; v_gene: TRBV11-3
CDR3nt: TGCGCCAGCAAAGACACAGGGGGCGTGACAACTAATGAAAAACTGTTTTTT; CDR3aa: CASKDTGGVTTNEKLFF; d_gene: TRBD1; j_gene: TRBJ1-4; len: 17; abundance: .; v_gene: TRBV5-1
CDR3nt: TGTGCCAGCAGTACTCGACTAGCGGGAAATTACGAGCAGTACTTC; CDR3aa: CASSTRLAGNYEQYF; d_gene: TRBD2; j_gene: TRBJ2-7; len: 15; abundance: .; v_gene: TRBV27
CDR3nt: TGTGCCAGCAGTTTGACGGGGATTGGGATGAACACTGAAGCTTTCTTT; CDR3aa: CASSLTGIGMNTEAFF; d_gene: .; j_gene: TRBJ1-1; len: 16; abundance: .; v_gene: TRBV28
CDR3nt: TGTGCCAGCAGCTTGCCAGGAGGGGCAGATACGCAGTATTTT; CDR3aa: CASSLPGGADTQYF; d_gene: .; j_gene: TRBJ2-3; len: 14; abundance: .; v_gene: TRBV5-4
CDR3nt: TGTGCCGGCTCCGCTGGGACAGGAATTACAAATGAGCAGTTCTTC; CDR3aa: CAGSAGTGITNEQFF; d_gene: TRBD1; j_gene: TRBJ2-1; len: 15; abundance: .; v_gene: TRBV9
CDR3nt: TGTGCCAGCAGCCAAGACCTAGGGGCCAACGTCCTGACTTTC; CDR3aa: CASSQDLGANVLTF; d_gene: .; j_gene: TRBJ2-6; len: 14; abundance: .; v_gene: TRBV14
CDR3nt: TGTGCCAGCAGCGTAGACAGCGGGAGGAGTAGCACAGATACGCAGTATTTT; CDR3aa: CASSVDSGRSSTDTQYF; d_gene: TRBD2; j_gene: TRBJ2-3; len: 17; abundance: .; v_gene: TRBV9
CDR3nt: TGTGCCTGGAGTGATGGAGGACATCAGCCCCAGCATTTT; CDR3aa: CAWSDGGHQPQHF; d_gene: .; j_gene: TRBJ1-5; len: 13; abundance: .; v_gene: TRBV30
CDR3nt: TGCGCCAGCAGCTATACCGGGACAGGGGATGAAAAACTGTTTTTT; CDR3aa: CASSYTGTGDEKLFF; d_gene: TRBD1; j_gene: TRBJ1-4; len: 15; abundance: .; v_gene: TRBV5-1
CDR3nt: TGTGCCAGCAGTGAGGCCTTAGGTGCGGGAGAATCCTACAATGAGCAGTTCTTC; CDR3aa: CASSEALGAGESYNEQFF; d_gene: TRBD2; j_gene: TRBJ2-1; len: 18; abundance: .; v_gene: TRBV2